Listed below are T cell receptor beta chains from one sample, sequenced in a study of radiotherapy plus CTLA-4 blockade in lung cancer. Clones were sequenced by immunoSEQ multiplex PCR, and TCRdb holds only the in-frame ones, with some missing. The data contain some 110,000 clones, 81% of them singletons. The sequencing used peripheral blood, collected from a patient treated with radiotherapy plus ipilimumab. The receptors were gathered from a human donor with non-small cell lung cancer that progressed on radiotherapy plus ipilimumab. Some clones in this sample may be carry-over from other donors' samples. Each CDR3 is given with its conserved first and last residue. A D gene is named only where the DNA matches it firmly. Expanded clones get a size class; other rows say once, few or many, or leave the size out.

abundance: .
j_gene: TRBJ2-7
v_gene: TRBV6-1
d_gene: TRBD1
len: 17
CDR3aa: CASSELNTGASSYEQYF
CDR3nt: TGTGCCAGCAGTGAATTAAATACAGGGGCCTCCTCCTACGAGCAGTACTTC

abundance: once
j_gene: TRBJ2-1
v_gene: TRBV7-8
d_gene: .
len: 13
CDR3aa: CASSLGYYNEQFF
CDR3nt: TGTGCCAGCAGCTTAGGTTACTACAATGAGCAGTTCTTC

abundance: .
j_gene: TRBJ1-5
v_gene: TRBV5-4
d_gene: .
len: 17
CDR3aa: CASSCLRPGRSNQPQHF
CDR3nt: TGTGCCAGCAGCTGCCTTAGGCCCGGAAGAAGCAATCAGCCCCAGCATTTT

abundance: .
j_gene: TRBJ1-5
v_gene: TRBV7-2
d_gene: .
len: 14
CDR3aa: CASSSAKGGQPQHF
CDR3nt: TGTGCCAGCAGCTCTGCCAAGGGGGGACAGCCCCAGCATTTT

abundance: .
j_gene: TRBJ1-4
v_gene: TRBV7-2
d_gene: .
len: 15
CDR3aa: CASSSIQGIREKLFF
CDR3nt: TGTGCCAGCAGCAGTATTCAGGGGATTCGGGAAAAACTGTTTTTT

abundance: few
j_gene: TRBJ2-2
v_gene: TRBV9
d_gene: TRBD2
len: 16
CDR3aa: CASSVAGRGNTGELFF
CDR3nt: TGTGCCAGCAGCGTAGCGGGGAGGGGGAACACCGGGGAGCTGTTTTTT

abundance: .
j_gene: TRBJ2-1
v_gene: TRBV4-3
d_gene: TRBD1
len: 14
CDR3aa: CASSRDRGNNEQFF
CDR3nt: TGCGCCAGCAGCCGGGACAGGGGAAACAATGAGCAGTTCTTC

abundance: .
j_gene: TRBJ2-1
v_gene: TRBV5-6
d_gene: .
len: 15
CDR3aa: CASSLSWGRYNEQFF
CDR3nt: TGTGCCAGCAGCTTGTCTTGGGGCAGATACAATGAGCAGTTCTTC

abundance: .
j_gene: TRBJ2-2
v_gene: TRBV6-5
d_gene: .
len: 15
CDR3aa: CASSIDRSNTGELFF
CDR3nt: TGTGCCAGCAGTATAGACAGATCGAACACCGGGGAGCTGTTTTTT

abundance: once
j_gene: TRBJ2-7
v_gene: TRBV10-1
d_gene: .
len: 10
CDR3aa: CATNRDEQYF
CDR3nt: TGCGCCACAAACAGGGACGAGCAGTACTTC

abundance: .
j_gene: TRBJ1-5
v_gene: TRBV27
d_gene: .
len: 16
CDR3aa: CASSPSAGDSNQPQHF
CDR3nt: TGTGCCAGCAGTCCGTCGGCTGGGGATAGCAATCAGCCCCAGCATTTT

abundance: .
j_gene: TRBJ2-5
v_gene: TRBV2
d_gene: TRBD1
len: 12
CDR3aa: CASWTGVETQYF
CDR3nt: TGTGCCAGCTGGACAGGGGTGGAGACCCAGTACTTC

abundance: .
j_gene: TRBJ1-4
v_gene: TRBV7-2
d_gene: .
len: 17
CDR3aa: CASSLSRAARGNEKLFF
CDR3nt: TGTGCCAGCAGCTTATCTCGGGCAGCAAGGGGGAATGAAAAACTGTTTTTT

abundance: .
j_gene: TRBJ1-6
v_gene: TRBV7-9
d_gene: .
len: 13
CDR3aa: CASSLTGGTPLHF
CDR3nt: TGTGCCAGCAGCTTAACCGGCGGCACACCCCTCCACTTT

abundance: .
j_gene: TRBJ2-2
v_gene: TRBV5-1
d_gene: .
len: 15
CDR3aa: CASTPNPTNTGELFF
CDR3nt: TGCGCCAGCACCCCCAACCCGACGAACACCGGGGAGCTGTTTTTT

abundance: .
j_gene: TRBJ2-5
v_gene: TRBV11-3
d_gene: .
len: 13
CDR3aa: CASSRNAGETQYF
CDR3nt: TGTGCCAGCAGCCGCAATGCGGGGGAGACCCAGTACTTC

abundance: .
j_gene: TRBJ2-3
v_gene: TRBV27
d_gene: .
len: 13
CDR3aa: CASSFHSTDTQYF
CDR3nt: TGTGCCAGCAGTTTTCACAGCACAGATACGCAGTATTTT

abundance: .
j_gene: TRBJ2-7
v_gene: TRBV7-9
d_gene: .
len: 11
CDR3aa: CASSVRGFQYF
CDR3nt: TGTGCCAGCAGTGTACGGGGGTTCCAGTACTTC

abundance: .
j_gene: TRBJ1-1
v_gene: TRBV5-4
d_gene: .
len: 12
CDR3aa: CASSYRGAEAFF
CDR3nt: TGTGCCAGCAGCTACCGGGGGGCTGAAGCTTTCTTT

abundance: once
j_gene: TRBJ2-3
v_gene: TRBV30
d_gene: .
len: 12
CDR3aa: CAWRALSDTQYF
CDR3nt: TGTGCCTGGAGGGCTTTATCAGATACGCAGTATTTT

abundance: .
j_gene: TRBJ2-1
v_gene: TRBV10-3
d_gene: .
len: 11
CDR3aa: CAISELHEQFF
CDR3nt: TGTGCCATCAGTGAGCTCCATGAGCAGTTCTTC

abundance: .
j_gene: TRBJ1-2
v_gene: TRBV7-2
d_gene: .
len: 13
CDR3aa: CASSFDSYYGYTF
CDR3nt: TGTGCCAGCAGCTTTGACAGCTACTATGGCTACACCTTC